This TCR beta chain was captured by sequencing in a study of T cells after yellow fever vaccination (dated by TCRdb to about 2019). Broadly, across the study: The SMART-Seq v4 Ultra Low Input RNA kit was used to prepare libraries from fractions with low cell numbers. To track T-cell clones before and after primary and booster YFV17D yellow fever vaccination, bulk TCR alpha and beta repertoires were sequenced longitudinally. Blood was collected at multiple timepoints before and after primary and secondary immunization, and bulk PBMC replicates and cell subsets were isolated. Two healthy male donors made up the cohort, one aged 18 to 30 years and the other aged 30 to 40 years.

What the work shows at the level of the full study, not this receptor alone: After the booster, most of the clones that had expanded following primary vaccination were detected again (almost 98% of CD4 and around nine tenths of CD8), which suggests that memory was broadly maintained. The secondary T-cell response was weaker than the primary response but faster, peaking on day 5 instead of day 15. Computational filtering was needed because FACS-sorted repertoires could contain abundant contaminating clonotypes from the bulk population. Only a couple of donors were included in the study, so the extent to which the findings can be generalized is limited. A small fraction of clonotypes showed up in both the CD4 and CD8 compartments, probably as a result of convergent recombination.

TCR cDNA was synthesized by 5'RACE template switching, through which a universal primer site and unique molecular identifiers were introduced. Priming for cDNA synthesis came from both the TCR alpha and TCR beta constant segments. Library amplification involved two PCR steps, and the second step added sample barcodes and sequencing adapters. Sequencing of libraries was done on Illumina HiSeq 2500 (2x100 bp) or NovaSeq (2x150 bp). The study's processing was this. Demultiplexing of reads and collapsing into UMI consensus sequences were performed with MIGEC, and V(D)J alignment was carried out with MiXCR. Clonotypes responding to the vaccine were identified with edgeR on replicate PBMC samples, with the criteria of FDR below 0.01 and a log2 fold change above 5 up to day 15. Each bulk clonotype received a CD4 or CD8 identity based on whether the sequenced CD4 or CD8 repertoire contained that clonotype at higher abundance. The raw public reads went through TCRdb reprocessing: fastp at Q25, MiXCR clone calling, in-frame beta chains kept. A single entry per CDR3 protein holds the most common genes and DNA from its merged rows. TCRdb, not the authors, supplied the V and J calls. The sample includes 450,000 to 550,000 distinct CDR3 sequences, with 21% observed a single time. The leading ten clones occupy about a sixth of the sample.

CDR1 and CDR2, per the germline V gene (reference sequence), are SEHNR and FQNEAQ. The CDR3 goes from the cysteine to the phenylalanine over 16 residues. The only DNA kept is the CDR3, 48 bases in frame from the first base. V is cut by 2 bases and J by 1 base, and the space between the germline ends is 14 bases. The sample's treatment or condition label, decoded: live attenuated yellow fever vaccine strain. Two biological replicates of bulk PBMCs were collected at each blood-draw timepoint. PBMCs were isolated from peripheral blood using a standard Ficoll-Paque protocol. RNA was extracted with TriZol from bulk PBMCs, CD4 and CD8 fractions, and dextramer-positive and dextramer-negative fractions. Only a few counts were recorded for this clonotype. The antigen it recognizes is unknown. No much larger clone exists at a distance of one base, and base qualities are not known.

The clonotype was recovered from a man younger than 30 who received the YFV17D yellow fever vaccine. Sequencing used PBMCs, obtained roughly 20 days after the first yellow fever vaccination. The chain is assembled from TRBV7-9 and TRBJ2-5; the D gene may be TRBD1 or TRBD2, since each aligns over 5 bases. The CDR3 region: CASSLFGARFQETQYF. The sequenced DNA is TGTGCCAGCAGCTTATTCGGGGCGCGTTTCCAAGAGACCCAGTACTTC. The entire variable domain, with the stretches around the CDR3 drawn from the reference TRBV7-9 and TRBJ2-5 proteins, is DTGVSQNPRHKITKRGQNVTFRCDPISEHNRLYWYRQTLGQGPEFLTYFQNEAQLEKSRLLSDRFSAERPKGSFSTLEIQRTEQGDSAMYLCASSLFGARFQETQYFGPGTRLLVL.